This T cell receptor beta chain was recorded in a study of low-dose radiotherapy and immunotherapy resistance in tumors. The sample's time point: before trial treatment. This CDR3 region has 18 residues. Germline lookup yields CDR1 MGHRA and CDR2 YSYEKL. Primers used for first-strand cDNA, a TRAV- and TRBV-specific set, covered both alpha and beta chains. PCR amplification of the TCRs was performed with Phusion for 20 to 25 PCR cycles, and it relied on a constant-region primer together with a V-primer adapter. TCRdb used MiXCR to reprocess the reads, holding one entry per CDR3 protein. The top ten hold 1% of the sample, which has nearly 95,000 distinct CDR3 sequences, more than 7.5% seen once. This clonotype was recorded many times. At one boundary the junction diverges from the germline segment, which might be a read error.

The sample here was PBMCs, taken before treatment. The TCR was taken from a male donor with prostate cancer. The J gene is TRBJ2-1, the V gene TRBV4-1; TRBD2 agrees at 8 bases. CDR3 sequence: CASSQDSDPAGVYNEQFF. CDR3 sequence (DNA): TGTGCCAGCAGCCAAGATAGCGATCCAGCGGGAGTTTACAATGAGCAGTTCTTC.